Sequencing of this T cell receptor (beta chain) was carried out in a study of Graves' ophthalmopathy and Graves' hyperthyroidism (dated by TCRdb to between 2018 and 2020). A note on the overall study: A patient counted as having stable hyperthyroidism if there was no progression to ophthalmopathy within 18 months of follow-up. The study used TCR beta repertoire signatures to distinguish Graves' ophthalmopathy from Graves' hyperthyroidism and to predict progression to ophthalmopathy. In total, 135 blood samples were TCR-sequenced: 43 ophthalmopathy, 80 or so hyperthyroidism and some 17 hyperthyroidism-to-ophthalmopathy patients. To explore V-J signatures distinguishing ophthalmopathy from hyperthyroidism, a discovery set of approximately 100 patients (43 ophthalmopathy, 57 stable hyperthyroidism) was enrolled. The independent validation cohort included approximately 19 hyperthyroidism patients plus 17 patients who later progressed from hyperthyroidism to ophthalmopathy. In roughly 6 hyperthyroidism patients, T-cell repertoires of thyroid tissue and blood were compared. Following sampling, methimazole starting at 30 mg daily was administered to hyperthyroidism patients, and high-dose intravenous methylprednisolone was administered to ophthalmopathy patients. General findings and caveats noted by the study authors: No statistical method was used to predetermine the sample size, and group allocation was not hidden from the investigators. The 13-signature model separated ophthalmopathy from stable hyperthyroidism with 87.88% sensitivity and about 81% specificity in cross-validation, and 80%/75% in the test set. Most expanded thyroid clonotypes with frequency above 0.001 were also detected in blood, suggesting blood repertoires may reflect the thyroid immune response. In validation, the model predicted ophthalmopathy progression with about 71% sensitivity and less than 80% specificity; some twelve predicted patients were CT-confirmed with GO in a median of approximately 6.2 months.

Deletion took 3 bases off V and 11 bases off J, with a span of 19 bases between the germline ends. CDR1 and CDR2 were assigned from the germline V gene as KGHDR and SFDVKD. The CDR3 contains 14 residues, cysteine and phenylalanine counted. Only the CDR3 DNA stays, 42 bases, in frame from base 1. The hyperthyroidism patients were 18 to 65 years old and newly diagnosed, with a disease duration of less than 2 months. Anyone with other autoimmune diseases, uncontrolled infections, pregnancy or lactation was excluded from the study. Clinical symptoms, serum thyroxine, TRAb, thyroid ultrasound and orbital computed tomography were used for diagnosis. Trizol reagent was used to extract the total RNA, and its quality was then checked on an Agilent 2100 Bioanalyzer. For repertoire sequencing, TCR beta CDR3 regions were amplified from RNA transcripts. The first round of RT-PCR was done with HTBI primers and the Qiagen OneStep RT-PCR kit, and was followed by a second round of multiplex PCR, then size selection and purification. The libraries underwent paired-end sequencing with 100 bp reads on an Illumina HiSeq2000. The authors' analysis ran thus. Reads were processed with SOAPnuke, discarding reads with adapters, uncalled bases, mean Phred below 15, or no exact constant-primer or identifier match. COPE v1.2.5 was used to merge high-quality paired reads. Clonotypes were defined as unique nucleotide sequences and were aligned to IMGT TRB V, D and J references using MiTCR v1.1. Only V-J combinations with frequency above 0.0001 were analysed, covering more than 99% of repertoires. A TCR clonal expansion and chaos score per V-J combination was defined as the ratio of F50 clonal expansion to chaos observed in the TCRdist matrix. Features were reduced by Welch's t-statistics and random forest to around 13 V-J combinations, which fed a naive Bayes classifier. The Morisita-Horn index was used to measure how similar the thyroid and blood repertoires were. Starting from the raw public reads, TCRdb applied fastp trimming at Q25, assembled clones with MiXCR and retained in-frame beta chains. Under each unique CDR3 protein, matching rows form one entry showing the most common genes and DNA. The V and J calls shown here were made by TCRdb, not taken from the authors' results. The sample profile shows over a million distinct CDR3 sequences; roughly 35% of them were found once. 8.5% to 14% of the sample lies in the top ten.

This clonotype has just a few counts. This receptor's antigen is unknown. No base quality information exists; no much larger clone differs at one position. The sequence links TRBV24-1 to TRBJ2-7; TRBD1 might be the D gene, on 5 matching bases. The source is an adult man with Graves' hyperthyroidism. Sequencing was carried out using peripheral blood or thyroid tissue (not recorded which). The DNA sequence follows: TGTGCCACCAGTGATCCTCGACAGTCCCCGTTAAAGTACTTC. Its protein product is CATSDPRQSPLKYF.